These T cell receptor beta chains were read from a single sample in a study of memory CD4+ T cells and cytomegalovirus serostatus. TCRdb's table, derived via immunoSEQ multiplex PCR, lists solely in-frame clones and lacks some. The table includes around 49,000 clones, approximately 78% detected once. The specimen sequenced was memory CD4+ T cells from blood. These receptors were obtained from an adult in good health and CMV-seronegative. The CDR3 runs from the conserved cysteine through the conserved F or W. D genes are given only for firm matches.

D gene: -
V gene: TRBV6-1
J gene: TRBJ1-1
CDR3 protein: CASSFLTEAFF

D gene: TRBD1
V gene: TRBV2
J gene: TRBJ1-5
CDR3 protein: CASNQGEDQPQHF

D gene: TRBD2
V gene: TRBV7-2
J gene: TRBJ2-7
CDR3 protein: CASSRTSGGSYEQYF

D gene: TRBD1
V gene: TRBV29-1
J gene: TRBJ1-1
CDR3 protein: CSAGDRGNTEAFF

D gene: TRBD2
V gene: TRBV27
J gene: TRBJ2-1
CDR3 protein: CASSQRGFTSGSISNEQFF

D gene: TRBD2
V gene: TRBV5-5
J gene: TRBJ2-1
CDR3 protein: CASSLAARLAGISSYNEQFF

D gene: -
V gene: TRBV30
J gene: TRBJ1-3
CDR3 protein: CAWSGGTRQSSSGNTIYF

D gene: -
V gene: TRBV27
J gene: TRBJ2-3
CDR3 protein: CASRPPTRRRSDTQYF

D gene: TRBD1
V gene: TRBV7-9
J gene: TRBJ1-3
CDR3 protein: CASSLSGTVRNTIYF

D gene: -
V gene: TRBV2
J gene: TRBJ2-1
CDR3 protein: CASRQTESSYNEQFF

D gene: -
V gene: TRBV7-2
J gene: TRBJ2-7
CDR3 protein: CASSLVGGGGPYEQYF

D gene: -
V gene: TRBV30
J gene: TRBJ1-5
CDR3 protein: CAWSRENQPQHF

D gene: -
V gene: TRBV11-1
J gene: TRBJ2-2
CDR3 protein: CASSFGRTGELFF

D gene: -
V gene: TRBV11-2
J gene: TRBJ2-2
CDR3 protein: CASSFGASTGEPFF

D gene: -
V gene: TRBV20-1
J gene: TRBJ2-1
CDR3 protein: CSATVNKEQFF

D gene: -
V gene: TRBV11-2
J gene: TRBJ2-5
CDR3 protein: CASSSGWIQETQYF

D gene: TRBD2
V gene: TRBV5-1
J gene: TRBJ2-3
CDR3 protein: CASSYRPSGIGGSTDTQYF

D gene: -
V gene: TRBV7-2
J gene: TRBJ2-1
CDR3 protein: CASSLEGVRRNEQFF

D gene: -
V gene: TRBV7-9
J gene: TRBJ2-1
CDR3 protein: CASSLSIVNGEQFF

D gene: -
V gene: TRBV18
J gene: TRBJ2-7
CDR3 protein: CASSPPKGNEQYF

D gene: TRBD1
V gene: TRBV29-1
J gene: TRBJ1-4
CDR3 protein: CSVEETQGKLFF

D gene: -
V gene: TRBV11-3
J gene: TRBJ2-1
CDR3 protein: CASSLVGGSYNEQFF

D gene: TRBD1
V gene: TRBV28
J gene: TRBJ1-1
CDR3 protein: CASPKTGQGLTEAFF

D gene: TRBD2
V gene: TRBV10-2
J gene: TRBJ2-7
CDR3 protein: CASLTSGSSHEQYF

D gene: TRBD1
V gene: TRBV6-5
J gene: -
CDR3 protein: CASSYRQGAPHEQYF

D gene: -
V gene: TRBV6-1
J gene: TRBJ2-7
CDR3 protein: CASSEAAGASPYEQYF

D gene: -
V gene: TRBV19
J gene: TRBJ2-5
CDR3 protein: CASSIGPLRQGGETQYF

D gene: -
V gene: TRBV5-8
J gene: TRBJ2-7
CDR3 protein: CASSLARWAGPNEQYF

D gene: -
V gene: TRBV29-1
J gene: TRBJ2-3
CDR3 protein: CSVQAGPSTDTQYF

D gene: TRBD1
V gene: TRBV11-3
J gene: TRBJ2-2
CDR3 protein: CASSLERQGTGELFF

D gene: -
V gene: TRBV28
J gene: TRBJ1-2
CDR3 protein: CASSGQNYGYTF

D gene: -
V gene: TRBV19
J gene: TRBJ2-7
CDR3 protein: CASSIVGESYEQYF

D gene: -
V gene: TRBV11-2
J gene: TRBJ2-7
CDR3 protein: CASSLTSAGYPYEQYF

D gene: TRBD2
V gene: TRBV27
J gene: TRBJ2-3
CDR3 protein: CASGKTSGRAADTQYF

D gene: -
V gene: TRBV11-2
J gene: TRBJ1-1
CDR3 protein: CASSRNRGDAFF

D gene: -
V gene: TRBV5-1
J gene: TRBJ1-2
CDR3 protein: CASRLETVYGYTF

D gene: -
V gene: TRBV7-3
J gene: TRBJ1-1
CDR3 protein: CASRREQNTEAFF

D gene: TRBD2
V gene: TRBV11-2
J gene: TRBJ2-7
CDR3 protein: CASSFSGLAGGGSYEQYF

D gene: TRBD1
V gene: TRBV29-1
J gene: TRBJ1-4
CDR3 protein: CSVDWTGDLNEKLFF

D gene: -
V gene: TRBV19
J gene: TRBJ2-2
CDR3 protein: CASRTGQTNTGELFF

D gene: -
V gene: TRBV27
J gene: TRBJ2-7
CDR3 protein: CASSTRQSTVSEQYF

D gene: TRBD1
V gene: TRBV18
J gene: TRBJ2-6
CDR3 protein: CASSVDRASISGANVLTF

D gene: -
V gene: TRBV5-4
J gene: TRBJ2-5
CDR3 protein: CASSFGTYQETQYF

D gene: -
V gene: TRBV28
J gene: TRBJ2-4
CDR3 protein: CASSHFDRRLAKNIQYF

D gene: TRBD2
V gene: TRBV6-6
J gene: TRBJ2-7
CDR3 protein: CASSARGGTYEQYF

D gene: TRBD1
V gene: TRBV10-3
J gene: TRBJ1-4
CDR3 protein: CAISEADRINEKLFF

D gene: -
V gene: TRBV5-6
J gene: TRBJ1-5
CDR3 protein: CASSLTGLDNQPQHF

D gene: -
V gene: TRBV5-4
J gene: TRBJ2-5
CDR3 protein: CASSLGTSRETQYF

D gene: -
V gene: TRBV2
J gene: TRBJ2-7
CDR3 protein: CASSEDHGFWSPHEQYF

D gene: TRBD1
V gene: TRBV28
J gene: TRBJ1-1
CDR3 protein: CASSSDGQGGTNTEAFF